The 7 T cell receptor beta chains in this list originate from one sample, sequenced in a study of Graves' ophthalmopathy and Graves' hyperthyroidism. The authors amplified TCR beta CDR3 regions, and they did so from RNA transcripts for repertoire sequencing. HTBI-primed RT-PCR formed the first round, and a multiplex PCR formed the second. One entry per CDR3 protein, called by TCRdb with MiXCR from the multiplex PCR reads. The sample has around 1,000,000 distinct CDR3 sequences, about 38% seen once. The specimen sequenced was peripheral blood or thyroid tissue (not recorded which). The receptors were gathered from an adult man with Graves' hyperthyroidism.

This clonotype was counted many times. This chain connects TRBV25-1 to TRBJ1-6; D might be TRBD1 (6 bases). The CDR3 has 16 residues. The V end lost 6 bases, the J end lost 2 bases, and 14 bases lay between the germline ends. Germline CDR1 is MGHDK and CDR2 is SYGVNS. The CDR3, as DNA: TGTGCCAGCAGCGCCGACAGGACGACCTATAATTCACCCCTCCACTTT. As protein: CASSADRTTYNSPLHF. Full variable domain (outside the CDR3, taken from reference TRBV25-1 and TRBJ1-6): EADIYQTPRYLVIGTGKKITLECSQTMGHDKMYWYQQDPGMELHLIHYSYGVNSTEKGDLSSESTVSRIRTEHFPLTLESARPSHTSQYLCASSADRTTYNSPLHFGNGTRLTVT.

This clonotype was detected a few times. The genes are TRBV7-2 and TRBJ2-5; D call uncertain. The germline gives CDR1 SGHTA, CDR2 FQGNSA. The CDR3 sequence is 13 residues long. Between the trimmed V and J ends, which lost 8 bases and 4 bases, there was a span of 14 bases. CDR3 in DNA: TGTGCCAGCTCAGGCTCGGACGGAGAGACCCAGTACTTC. Protein: CASSGSDGETQYF.

This clonotype occurred many times. This chain links TRBV24-1 with TRBJ1-1; no definite D call. The CDR3 extends over 12 amino acids. V was clipped by 2 bases and J by 7 bases, with 7 bases between them. The germline V gene has CDR1 KGHDR and CDR2 SFDVKD. This CDR3 reads CATSDYGIEAFF. The CDR3 DNA reads TGTGCCACCAGTGATTATGGTATTGAAGCTTTCTTT.

This chain joins TRBV19 and TRBJ1-2; D call uncertain. The CDR3 totals 14 residues. Germline V gene lookup returns CDR1 LNHDA and CDR2 SQIVND (reference sequence). Trimming left V 5 bases short and J 6 bases short, with 16 bases between. The CDR3 region is CASSYSQRNDGYTF. In nucleotides, the CDR3 is TGTGCCAGTAGTTATTCACAGCGGAATGATGGCTACACCTTC.

This clonotype was detected many times. This chain joins TRBV7-3 and TRBJ1-4; no definite D call. CDR1 and CDR2 (germline): SGHTA, FQGTGA. V lost 4 bases and J lost 5, with 17 bases in between. The length of the CDR3 is 16 residues. CDR3 nucleotide sequence: TGTGCCAGCAGCTCCCTCACGGGCGAGTTAAATGAAAAACTGTTTTTT. It translates to CASSSLTGELNEKLFF.

The count of this clonotype is one. A read error is possible here, since a much larger clone lies one base away. The conserved phenylalanine or tryptophan is not found at the CDR3 terminus, so this likely reflects a read error. The chain links TRBV20-1 to TRBJ1-1, with D possibly matching TRBD1 (5 bases). V gave up 1 base and J gave up 6 bases, with 9 bases separating them. The V gene's germline CDR1 is DFQATT and CDR2 SNEGSKA (reference sequence). There are 12 residues in the CDR3. In nucleotides, the CDR3 is TGCAGTGCTAGAGCCGGGACGGCTGAAGCTTTCCTT. Amino acid sequence: CSARAGTAEAFL.

The rearrangement links TRBV20-1 to TRBJ2-7, with 11 nucleotides matching TRBD1. After removal of 6 bases from V and 8 bases from J, the junction contained 12 bases not matched to a gene. In germline, CDR1 is DFQATT, CDR2 SNEGSKA (reference sequence). The CDR3 is 14 amino acids. CDR3 loop: CSARDRTGGAQQYF. In nucleotides, the CDR3 is TGCAGTGCCAGGGACCGGACAGGGGGCGCCCAGCAGTACTTC.